What follows are 13 T cell receptor beta chains derived from one specimen sequenced in a study of graft-versus-host responses after intestinal transplantation. The repertoire was sequenced with immunoSEQ multiplex PCR; TCRdb's copy has only in-frame clones and lacks some. The sample has approximately 24,000 clones, around 94% seen once. The sequences come from PBMCs, collected roughly 32 days after intestinal transplant. These receptors were taken from a human patient who received an intestinal transplant, so some T cells may come from the graft donor.

The V gene is TRBV7-9, the J gene TRBJ2-7; no clear D. The CDR3 has 12 residues. Trimming removed 6 bases from V and 9 bases from J, with 15 bases in between. Germline V gene data show CDR1 as SEHNR and CDR2 as FQNEAQ (reference sequence). The CDR3 bases are TGTGCCAGCAGTTCGGCCCCCCAACGGCAGTACTTC. It is translated as CASSSAPQRQYF.

This clone was observed a few times. The rearrangement joins TRBV14 to TRBJ2-7; D call uncertain. Trimming stripped 1 base from V and 5 bases from J, with 9 bases between. The CDR3 sequence is 13 residues long. Germline CDR1 SGHDN, CDR2 FVKESK. The CDR3 sequence: CASSQGVRNEQYF. In DNA, the CDR3 is TGTGCCAGCAGCCAAGGTGTCCGGAACGAGCAGTACTTC.

The genes are TRBV29-1 and TRBJ1-2; 7 nucleotides agree with TRBD1. The germline V gene encodes CDR1 SQVTM and CDR2 ANQGSEA. Trimming took 4 bases from V and 4 from J; bases not matched to a gene: 6. The CDR3 has 13 amino acids. For the CDR3, the DNA is TGCAGCGTTGGTGGAGGGGGCGTCTATGGCTACACCTTC. Its translation is CSVGGGGVYGYTF. Using reference TRBV29-1 and TRBJ1-2 for the parts outside the CDR3, the full variable domain is SAVISQKPSRDICQRGTSLTIQCQVDSQVTMMFWYRQQPGQSLTLIATANQGSEATYESGFVIDKFPISRPNLTFSTLTVSNMSPEDSSIYLCSVGGGGVYGYTFGSGTRLTVV.

The CDR3 is CASSRERSYEQYF. In DNA, the CDR3 is TGTGCCAGTAGTAGAGAGCGAAGCTACGAGCAGTACTTC. The chain links TRBV19 to TRBJ2-5; D call uncertain. The J call may be in error: the DNA end matches TRBJ2-7 better. The CDR3 has 13 amino acids. Germline V gene lookup returns CDR1 LNHDA and CDR2 SQIVND (reference sequence).

V usage is TRBV4-3 and J usage is TRBJ1-1; D is unresolved. Per germline, CDR1 LGHNA and CDR2 YSLEER. CDR3 length: 17 residues. V lost 0 bases to trimming and J lost 5 bases, with 19 bases between them. The CDR3 nucleotides read TGCGCCAGCAGCCAAGATCCCCCACCCCGGGATTTGACTGAAGCTTTCTTT. Translating gives CASSQDPPPRDLTEAFF.

V is TRBV19 and J is TRBJ2-5; no definite D call. V lost 4 bases and J 0 bases, leaving 3 bases between the germline ends. This CDR3 comprises 12 residues. Germline CDR1 LNHDA, CDR2 SQIVND (reference sequence). In DNA, the CDR3 is TGTGCCAGTAGTAGGGACCAAGAGACCCAGTACTTC. Translating it yields CASSRDQETQYF. Supplemented by reference TRBV19 and TRBJ2-5, the full variable domain reads DGGITQSPKYLFRKEGQNVTLSCEQNLNHDAMYWYRQDPGQGLRLIYYSQIVNDFQKGDIAEGYSVSREKKESFPLTVTSAQKNPTAFYLCASSRDQETQYFGPGTRLLVL.

This clone was detected only once. The junction departs from germline at one end; a sequencing error may be responsible. In the same sample, other DNA sequences code for this CDR3. The rearrangement links TRBV15 to TRBJ2-7; 10 positions agree with TRBD1. Germline lookup yields CDR1 LNHNV and CDR2 YYDKDF (reference sequence). The CDR3 length is 16 residues. The CDR3 is CATSTARGTGVYEQYF. CDR3 bases: TGCGCCACCAGCACGGCTAGGGGGACAGGGGTCTACGAGCAGTACTTC.

The chain couples TRBV7-2 to TRBJ2-1; 7 positions agree with TRBD1. This CDR3 comprises 15 residues. Germline lookup yields CDR1 SGHTA and CDR2 FQGNSA. Losses at the gene ends were 6 bases for V and 3 bases for J; bases not matched to a gene: 8. In DNA, the CDR3 is TGTGCCAGCAGTGCCCGGACAGGACTCTACAATGAGCAGTTCTTC. Its protein product is CASSARTGLYNEQFF.

J is TRBJ2-7 and V is TRBV11-2, with 8 bases aligning to TRBD1. The V gene's germline CDR1 is SGHAT and CDR2 FQNNGV. The CDR3 consists of 15 residues. The V and J ends lost 4 bases and 2 bases, in that order; junction bases with no gene match: 7. This CDR3 reads CASSWGMGQAYEQYF. The CDR3 DNA reads as TGTGCCAGCAGCTGGGGCATGGGACAGGCCTACGAGCAGTACTTC.

The table lists this clone with a few counts. The CDR3 sequence is CASSLARGGLYEQYF. The CDR3 nucleotides read TGTGCCAGCAGCTTAGCTCGGGGGGGGTTATACGAGCAGTACTTC. V gene TRBV11-2 combines with J gene TRBJ2-7; TRBD2 agrees at 8 bases. Trimming cost V 1 base and J 4 bases; bases outside gene matches: 6. The CDR3 is 15 residues long. Germline V gives CDR1 SGHAT, CDR2 FQNNGV.

The V and J genes are TRBV11-3 and TRBJ1-3, with D hard to call. Trimming pared 3 bases from V and 0 bases from J, leaving 9 bases between. Germline CDR1 SGHNT, CDR2 YENEEA. The CDR3 is made up of 15 amino acids. CDR3 sequence reads: CASSLRWLSGNTIYF. In DNA form, the CDR3 reads TGTGCCAGCAGCTTGAGGTGGCTCTCTGGAAACACCATATATTTT. Variable domain in full (rest from reference TRBV11-3 and TRBJ1-3): EAGVVQSPRYKIIEKKQPVAFWCNPISGHNTLYWYLQNLGQGPELLIRYENEEAVDDSQLPKDRFSAERLKGVDSTLKIQPAELGDSAVYLCASSLRWLSGNTIYFGEGSWLTVV.

The chain links TRBV4-1 to TRBJ2-4; possible D gene TRBD2, 5 bases. The CDR3 spans 18 residues. Germline loops: CDR1 MGHRA, CDR2 YSYEKL. With 1 base removed from V and 6 bases from J, the gap between germline ends came to 22 bases. In DNA, the CDR3 is TGCGCCAGCAGCCAAGGCGTAGCGAGAGGCGATTGGGGAAACATTCAGTACTTC. This encodes CASSQGVARGDWGNIQYF.

This rearrangement joins TRBV18 to TRBJ2-7; tentatively, D is TRBD2 (6 bases). V was clipped by 3 bases and J by 4 bases, with 13 bases between them. The CDR3 runs 14 residues. Germline V gives CDR1 KGHSH, CDR2 LQKENI. The CDR3 is CASSPEGGWYEQYF. Written as DNA, the CDR3 is TGTGCCAGCTCACCGGAGGGTGGCTGGTACGAGCAGTACTTC.